The rows below give T cell receptor beta chains drawn from one sample of a study of T-cell memory formation after mild COVID-19. Each CDR3 protein gets one entry after TCRdb re-called the 5' RACE reads with MiXCR. The sample holds around 340,000 distinct CDR3 sequences, roughly an eighth seen once. Sequenced: PBMCs or a T cell subset sorted from them (not recorded which). Source of these receptors: a man between 18 and 29 years old who had mild COVID-19 (a few samples of this study predate the infection). Cell type and time point are not known. The CDR3 runs from the conserved cysteine through the conserved F or W. Fields, in order: D gene, V gene, J gene, clone size, CDR3 DNA, CDR3 protein. D genes are given only for firm matches. Clone sizes are given selectively: once, few, many, or a class where the clone is expanded.

D gene: TRBD2; V gene: TRBV29-1; J gene: TRBJ2-5; clone size: NA; CDR3 DNA: TGCAGCGTTGACGGACTAGCGGGGGAAGAGACCCAGTACTTC; CDR3 protein: CSVDGLAGEETQYF
D gene: NA; V gene: TRBV5-1; J gene: TRBJ2-7; clone size: many; CDR3 DNA: TGCGCCAGCAGCTTGGGGGGGACGTCTTCCTACGAGCAGTACTTC; CDR3 protein: CASSLGGTSSYEQYF
D gene: NA; V gene: TRBV5-1; J gene: TRBJ2-1; clone size: few; CDR3 DNA: TGCGCCAGCAGCTTGGCAGCGGACAGCTACAATGAGCAGTTCTTC; CDR3 protein: CASSLAADSYNEQFF
D gene: NA; V gene: TRBV5-4; J gene: TRBJ1-1; clone size: few; CDR3 DNA: TGTGCCAGCAGTCCTATCGAAGGGGTCACTGAAGCTTTCTTT; CDR3 protein: CASSPIEGVTEAFF
D gene: NA; V gene: TRBV24-1; J gene: TRBJ2-1; clone size: many; CDR3 DNA: TGTGCCACCAGTGCTTATACCTCCTCCTTCAATGAGCAGTTCTTC; CDR3 protein: CATSAYTSSFNEQFF
D gene: NA; V gene: TRBV6-5; J gene: TRBJ1-4; clone size: NA; CDR3 DNA: TGTGTCAGTCGGGGGGGCAGGTTTGAAAAACTGTTTTTT; CDR3 protein: CVSRGGRFEKLFF
D gene: NA; V gene: TRBV20-1; J gene: TRBJ1-1; clone size: few; CDR3 DNA: TGCAGTGCTAGAGCTCCCGGGAAGGGTGGAAACACTGAAGCTTTCTTT; CDR3 protein: CSARAPGKGGNTEAFF
D gene: NA; V gene: TRBV20-1; J gene: TRBJ1-2; clone size: few; CDR3 DNA: TGCAGTGCTAGAGATCTAGGGACCTATGGCTACACCTTC; CDR3 protein: CSARDLGTYGYTF
D gene: TRBD1; V gene: TRBV18; J gene: TRBJ2-5; clone size: NA; CDR3 DNA: TGTGCCAGCTCACCGAATAGCCAGGGGGCACAAGAGACCCAGTACTTC; CDR3 protein: CASSPNSQGAQETQYF
D gene: TRBD1; V gene: TRBV6-5; J gene: TRBJ1-5; clone size: few; CDR3 DNA: TGTGCCAGCAGGGGGTGGGGACAGGGGAGCAACACCCAGCATTTT; CDR3 protein: CASRGWGQGSNTQHF
D gene: NA; V gene: TRBV20-1; J gene: TRBJ1-1; clone size: NA; CDR3 DNA: TGCAGTGCCTCACCGAACAGGCAAGCTTTCTTT; CDR3 protein: CSASPNRQAFF
D gene: NA; V gene: TRBV7-3; J gene: TRBJ1-2; clone size: NA; CDR3 DNA: TGTGCCAGCAGCAACCCCGGGGACGGCTACACCTTC; CDR3 protein: CASSNPGDGYTF
D gene: TRBD2; V gene: TRBV11-2; J gene: TRBJ2-5; clone size: few; CDR3 DNA: TGTGCCAGCAGCAAGCGGGGGGGCTTATTAGGAGAGACCCAGTACTTC; CDR3 protein: CASSKRGGLLGETQYF
D gene: NA; V gene: TRBV2; J gene: TRBJ2-1; clone size: few; CDR3 DNA: TGTGCCAGCGGGGACCGAGCCTACAATGAGCAGTTCTTC; CDR3 protein: CASGDRAYNEQFF
D gene: NA; V gene: TRBV5-1; J gene: TRBJ2-1; clone size: many; CDR3 DNA: TGCGCCAGCAGAAGTAAGGACGGACCACGGGGCTACAATGAGCAGTTCTTC; CDR3 protein: CASRSKDGPRGYNEQFF
D gene: NA; V gene: TRBV12-3/TRBV12-4; J gene: TRBJ2-1; clone size: many; CDR3 DNA: TGTGCCAGCAGTTTAGCGGGCAACTCCTACAATGAGCAGTTCTTC; CDR3 protein: CASSLAGNSYNEQFF
D gene: NA; V gene: TRBV7-9; J gene: TRBJ2-1; clone size: NA; CDR3 DNA: TGTGCCAGCTCGCGGGTGGGTGGAGGGAAAAATGAGCAGTTCTTC; CDR3 protein: CASSRVGGGKNEQFF
D gene: NA; V gene: TRBV7-2; J gene: TRBJ1-2; clone size: NA; CDR3 DNA: TGTGCCAGCAGCTCCTTTTCAATGGCAGGGCTAAATGGCTACACCTTC; CDR3 protein: CASSSFSMAGLNGYTF
D gene: TRBD1; V gene: TRBV2; J gene: TRBJ1-2; clone size: NA; CDR3 DNA: TGTGCCAGCCTGAATCCCGGGACAGCTTCGGTCTACACCTTC; CDR3 protein: CASLNPGTASVYTF
D gene: TRBD2; V gene: TRBV11-2; J gene: TRBJ2-7; clone size: few; CDR3 DNA: TGTGCCAGCAGCTTAGTTTCTAGCGGCGAGCAGTACTTC; CDR3 protein: CASSLVSSGEQYF
D gene: TRBD1; V gene: TRBV9; J gene: TRBJ1-1; clone size: NA; CDR3 DNA: TGTGCCAGCAGCTCCCCGGGACAGGGGCACACTGAAGCTTTCTTT; CDR3 protein: CASSSPGQGHTEAFF
D gene: NA; V gene: TRBV12-3/TRBV12-4; J gene: TRBJ1-6; clone size: NA; CDR3 DNA: TGTGCCAGCAGTTTAGGACCGTTTAATTCACCCCTCCACTTT; CDR3 protein: CASSLGPFNSPLHF
D gene: TRBD1; V gene: TRBV20-1; J gene: TRBJ1-1; clone size: NA; CDR3 DNA: TGCAGTGCCCACATGGGGGGGACAGGAATTTCATTTACTGAAGCTTTCTTT; CDR3 protein: CSAHMGGTGISFTEAFF
D gene: TRBD2; V gene: TRBV5-4; J gene: TRBJ2-7; clone size: few; CDR3 DNA: TGTGCCAGCAGGCGGGGGTCCTACGAGCAGTACTTC; CDR3 protein: CASRRGSYEQYF
D gene: TRBD2; V gene: TRBV7-3; J gene: TRBJ2-1; clone size: few; CDR3 DNA: TGTGCCAGCAGCTTAATTCCGGGGGGTGAGCAGTTCTTC; CDR3 protein: CASSLIPGGEQFF
D gene: NA; V gene: TRBV2; J gene: TRBJ2-1; clone size: few; CDR3 DNA: TGTGCCAGCAGTGAAGCTGGGTCAAATGAGCAGTTCTTC; CDR3 protein: CASSEAGSNEQFF
D gene: TRBD2; V gene: TRBV5-1; J gene: TRBJ2-1; clone size: few; CDR3 DNA: TGCGCCAGCAGCTTGTTGGGGTCTTCCAGCGGGGGGGCCCATGAGCAGTTCTTC; CDR3 protein: CASSLLGSSSGGAHEQFF
D gene: NA; V gene: TRBV28; J gene: TRBJ1-1; clone size: NA; CDR3 DNA: TGTGCCAGCAGTTCCCGGACTACAGGTTCCACTGAAGCTTTCTTT; CDR3 protein: CASSSRTTGSTEAFF
D gene: NA; V gene: TRBV4-1; J gene: TRBJ2-1; clone size: few; CDR3 DNA: TGCGCCAGCAGCCGACGACAGGAGAGCTCCTACAATGAGCAGTTCTTC; CDR3 protein: CASSRRQESSYNEQFF
D gene: TRBD2; V gene: TRBV4-1; J gene: TRBJ2-3; clone size: NA; CDR3 DNA: TGCGCCAGCAGCCAACCCCGTCGGGGGGACGCGGATACGCAGTATTTT; CDR3 protein: CASSQPRRGDADTQYF
D gene: TRBD1; V gene: TRBV7-9; J gene: TRBJ2-3; clone size: NA; CDR3 DNA: TGTGCCGGCCGGGACAGGGCAACAGATACGCAGTATTTT; CDR3 protein: CAGRDRATDTQYF
D gene: NA; V gene: TRBV7-3; J gene: TRBJ2-3; clone size: NA; CDR3 DNA: TGTGCCAGCAGCTTAGACACAGGAGATACGCAGTATTTT; CDR3 protein: CASSLDTGDTQYF
D gene: NA; V gene: TRBV18; J gene: TRBJ1-3; clone size: few; CDR3 DNA: TGTGCCAGCTCACCGGGCGGAGGGGGAACGACTGGAAACACCATATATTTT; CDR3 protein: CASSPGGGGTTGNTIYF
D gene: TRBD2; V gene: TRBV6-2/TRBV6-3; J gene: TRBJ2-2; clone size: NA; CDR3 DNA: TGTGCCAGCAGTCCCCTCACTAGCGCCAACACCGGGGAGCTGTTTTTT; CDR3 protein: CASSPLTSANTGELFF
D gene: NA; V gene: TRBV10-3; J gene: TRBJ2-7; clone size: NA; CDR3 DNA: TGTGCCATCAGTGAACAAATCTACGAGCAGTACTTC; CDR3 protein: CAISEQIYEQYF
D gene: TRBD1; V gene: TRBV18; J gene: TRBJ2-7; clone size: NA; CDR3 DNA: TGTGCCAGCTCACCCCAAAGACAGGGGGGCTACGAGCAGTACTTC; CDR3 protein: CASSPQRQGGYEQYF
D gene: NA; V gene: TRBV7-9; J gene: TRBJ2-3; clone size: many; CDR3 DNA: TGTGCCAGCAGCTTATTCATTCGCACAGATACGCAGTATTTT; CDR3 protein: CASSLFIRTDTQYF
D gene: NA; V gene: TRBV7-2; J gene: TRBJ2-7; clone size: NA; CDR3 DNA: TGTGCCAGCAGCTCGCGCGGGGGCCTTGCCGAGCAGTACTTC; CDR3 protein: CASSSRGGLAEQYF
D gene: NA; V gene: TRBV12-3/TRBV12-4; J gene: TRBJ2-5; clone size: NA; CDR3 DNA: TGTGCCAGCAGATCCGAGGGTGAGACCCAGTACTTC; CDR3 protein: CASRSEGETQYF
D gene: TRBD1; V gene: TRBV6-2/TRBV6-3; J gene: TRBJ1-1; clone size: NA; CDR3 DNA: TGTGCCAGCAGGGATATCGGGACAGGGGGAACTGAAGCTTTCTTT; CDR3 protein: CASRDIGTGGTEAFF
D gene: NA; V gene: TRBV4-2; J gene: TRBJ2-7; clone size: few; CDR3 DNA: TGTGCCAGCAGACCTCTTGGGGGGACGTTCGAAGGTGAGCAGTACTTC; CDR3 protein: CASRPLGGTFEGEQYF
D gene: NA; V gene: TRBV7-9; J gene: TRBJ2-7; clone size: few; CDR3 DNA: TGTGCCAGCAGCTTTGGGGCCCAGTTGATTTACGAGCAGTACTTC; CDR3 protein: CASSFGAQLIYEQYF
D gene: NA; V gene: TRBV7-6; J gene: TRBJ1-4; clone size: NA; CDR3 DNA: TGTGCCAGCAGCTTAGAAGTCGGGGACCTGGCTAATGAAAAACTGTTTTTT; CDR3 protein: CASSLEVGDLANEKLFF
D gene: TRBD2; V gene: TRBV25-1; J gene: TRBJ2-1; clone size: NA; CDR3 DNA: TGTGCCAGCATTCATAGCGGGGACTCCTACAATGAGCAGTTCTTC; CDR3 protein: CASIHSGDSYNEQFF
D gene: TRBD1; V gene: TRBV5-4; J gene: TRBJ1-1; clone size: NA; CDR3 DNA: TGTGCCAGCAGCCCGGGGACAGGGGGCGGGAACACTGAAGCTTTCTTT; CDR3 protein: CASSPGTGGGNTEAFF
D gene: NA; V gene: TRBV7-2; J gene: TRBJ2-1; clone size: many; CDR3 DNA: TGTGCCAGCAGCTTAGCGGTGGTTAGCTCCTACAATGAGCAGTTCTTC; CDR3 protein: CASSLAVVSSYNEQFF
D gene: NA; V gene: TRBV10-3; J gene: TRBJ1-3; clone size: NA; CDR3 DNA: TGTGCCATCAGTGAGGCAGGGCTGGCTGGAAACACCATATATTTT; CDR3 protein: CAISEAGLAGNTIYF
D gene: TRBD2; V gene: TRBV6-5; J gene: TRBJ2-5; clone size: few; CDR3 DNA: TGTGCCAGCAGTTACTCTGGGCGGGGGGGCCCCCAGGAGACCCAGTACTTC; CDR3 protein: CASSYSGRGGPQETQYF
D gene: TRBD1; V gene: TRBV20-1; J gene: TRBJ2-7; clone size: NA; CDR3 DNA: TGCAGTGCTAGTCCGGACAGGGCCGCCTACGAGCAGTACTTC; CDR3 protein: CSASPDRAAYEQYF
D gene: NA; V gene: TRBV5-1; J gene: TRBJ1-3; clone size: few; CDR3 DNA: TGCGCCAGCAGCTTGTCCGCAGTCAGCTCTGGAAACACCATATATTTT; CDR3 protein: CASSLSAVSSGNTIYF
D gene: NA; V gene: TRBV9; J gene: TRBJ2-2; clone size: NA; CDR3 DNA: TGTGCCAGCAGCGTAGATCAGGACACCGGGGAGCTGTTTTTT; CDR3 protein: CASSVDQDTGELFF
D gene: NA; V gene: TRBV29-1; J gene: TRBJ2-7; clone size: NA; CDR3 DNA: TGCAGCGTTGCGGCGGCAGGGAACCTCTACGAGCAGTACTTC; CDR3 protein: CSVAAAGNLYEQYF
D gene: NA; V gene: TRBV7-6; J gene: TRBJ1-4; clone size: few; CDR3 DNA: TGTGCCAGCAGCGGGACCGGGGGGTCGACTAATGAAAAACTGTTTTTT; CDR3 protein: CASSGTGGSTNEKLFF
D gene: NA; V gene: TRBV3-1; J gene: TRBJ1-1; clone size: many; CDR3 DNA: TGTGCCAGCAGCCAAGATATGAAGGGATACACTGAAGCTTTCTTT; CDR3 protein: CASSQDMKGYTEAFF
D gene: NA; V gene: TRBV7-2; J gene: TRBJ2-1; clone size: many; CDR3 DNA: TGTGCCAGCAGCCGACGGGACTACAATGAGCAGTTCTTC; CDR3 protein: CASSRRDYNEQFF
D gene: TRBD2; V gene: TRBV10-3; J gene: TRBJ2-5; clone size: NA; CDR3 DNA: TGTGCCATCAGTGCCTTACTAGCGGGCGACCAAGAGACCCAGTACTTC; CDR3 protein: CAISALLAGDQETQYF